This T cell receptor beta chain was found in a study of T cell clones after liver transplantation. Study-level background: Samples came pre-transplant, pre-randomization before withdrawal, and post-randomization after withdrawal ended.

The repertoire was sequenced with immunoSEQ multiplex PCR; TCRdb's copy has only in-frame clones and lacks some. The sample holds fewer than 65,000 clones, 86% seen once. V lost 2 bases, J lost 1 base, and 9 bases lay in between. Germline CDR1 and CDR2: MDHEN and SYDVKM. This CDR3 region has 15 residues. The rearrangement links TRBV28 to TRBJ1-5; D gene unclear. Sample: CD8+ T cells from blood, taken 12 months after liver transplant. The origin of this receptor is a human patient who received a liver transplant. The graft donor may have contributed some T cells. The CDR3 DNA sequence: TGTGCCAGCAGTTTAGCAGTGGAGAGCAATCAGCCCCAGCATTTT. This codes for CASSLAVESNQPQHF.